The 19 T cell receptor beta chains given below trace back to one sample, sequenced in a study of cytomegalovirus exposure and HLA in healthy donors. Primers: 60 Vbeta forward and 13 Jbeta reverse. The protocol was immunoSEQ multiplex PCR, while the TCRdb copy is restricted to in-frame clones and leaves out a portion. This table has 95,000 or so clones, about two thirds appearing once. The sequenced material came from PBMCs. The receptors were sampled from a woman aged 45-65 years in good health and CMV-seropositive.

This chain links TRBV7-9 with TRBJ1-5, with D maybe TRBD1 (6 bases). Trimming took off 5 bases at V and 4 bases at J, with 12 bases between the two ends. CDR3 length: 14 amino acids. Germline V gene lookup returns CDR1 SEHNR and CDR2 FQNEAQ (reference sequence). The CDR3 DNA sequence: TGTGCCAGCAGCCTAGGACAGCCGAATCAGCCCCAGCATTTT. This codes for CASSLGQPNQPQHF.

CDR3 region: CASGGQGYSSTDTQYF. The CDR3 nucleotides read TGTGCCAGCGGGGGACAGGGCTACTCTAGCACAGATACGCAGTATTTT. The genes are TRBV11-2 and TRBJ2-3; 9 nucleotides agree with TRBD1. The CDR3 is made up of 16 amino acids. V was pared by 8 bases and J by 0 bases, with 9 bases of the junction left unmatched. Germline values: CDR1 SGHAT, CDR2 FQNNGV.

This clone was detected a few times. The V and J genes are TRBV5-1 and TRBJ2-4, with 9 bases aligning to TRBD1. The germline V gene encodes CDR1 SGHRS and CDR2 YFSETQ. J was trimmed by 6 bases and V by 4 bases; bases with no gene match: 5. There are 14 residues in the CDR3. As DNA, the CDR3 is TGCGCCAGCAGCACCGGACAGGGGACAAACATTCAGTACTTC. Translation: CASSTGQGTNIQYF.

This clone has a handful of counts. The chain has TRBV11-2 and TRBJ2-5; no definite D call. The CDR3 totals 13 residues. From germline, CDR1 is SGHAT and CDR2 FQNNGV. Trimming left V 2 bases short and J 0 bases short, with 4 bases between. CDR3 DNA: TGTGCCAGCAGCTTACCGTACCAAGAGACCCAGTACTTC. Its translation is CASSLPYQETQYF.

The chain carries TRBV7-6 and TRBJ2-6; D is ambiguous. Germline values: CDR1 SGHVS, CDR2 FNYEAQ. The ends were cut back, 2 bases at V and 2 bases at J, with 7 bases in the middle. This CDR3 is 15 amino acids long. CDR3 amino acids: CASSLLRTGANVLTF. The CDR3 DNA follows: TGTGCCAGCAGCTTACTTAGAACTGGGGCCAACGTCCTGACTTTC.

The chain employs TRBV28 and TRBJ2-7, with 11 bases fitting TRBD1. The germline V gene has CDR1 MDHEN and CDR2 SYDVKM. The CDR3 has 15 amino acids. Losses at the gene ends were 4 bases for V and 6 bases for J; bases not matched to a gene: 8. The CDR3 sequence is CASSSPGQGASEQYF. The CDR3 DNA is TGTGCCAGCAGTTCCCCCGGACAGGGGGCGTCCGAGCAGTACTTC.

CDR3 coding DNA: TGTGCCAGCAGTGATTTTCCTAGCGGGAGGGCTAGCACAGATACGCAGTATTTT. Protein: CASSDFPSGRASTDTQYF. The V and J genes are TRBV28 and TRBJ2-3; 12 bases match TRBD2. The J segment lost 0 bases and the V segment lost 5 bases, leaving 9 bases of the junction unmatched. Germline V lookup: CDR1 MDHEN, CDR2 SYDVKM. CDR3 length: 18 residues.

The chain combines TRBV18 with TRBJ1-4; D remains unclear. V was cut by 2 bases and J by 8 bases, with 9 bases left in between. CDR3 length equals 13 residues. Germline V gene sequence: CDR1 KGHSH, CDR2 LQKENI. CDR3 residues: CASSPGRKEKLFF. The DNA for the CDR3 is TGTGCCAGCTCACCAGGGAGGAAGGAAAAACTGTTTTTT.

The chain employs TRBV14 and TRBJ2-3, with a possible D match to TRBD2 (6 bases). The V and J ends lost 0 bases and 1 base respectively, with 8 bases between them. Germline V gene sequence: CDR1 SGHDN, CDR2 FVKESK. CDR3 length: 15 amino acids. CDR3 bases: TGTGCCAGCAGCCAAGAACGGAGGGGCACAGATACGCAGTATTTT. This encodes CASSQERRGTDTQYF.

This sequence joins TRBV5-4 and TRBJ2-1, with TRBD2 matching over 11 bases. Germline values: CDR1 SGHNT, CDR2 YYREEE (reference sequence). The J segment lost 7 bases and the V segment lost 5 bases, leaving 8 bases of the junction unmatched. This CDR3 spans 15 amino acids. CDR3: CASSPAGLAGNEQFF. In DNA, the CDR3 is TGTGCCAGCAGTCCGGCTGGACTAGCGGGTAATGAGCAGTTCTTC.

The chain links TRBV5-1 to TRBJ2-2; 9 bases are a match to TRBD2. Germline lookup yields CDR1 SGHRS and CDR2 YFSETQ. Unmatched junction bases numbered 10, after V lost 4 bases and J lost 6 bases. This CDR3 has 16 amino acids. CDR3: CASSPQTSGVSGELFF. The CDR3 DNA is TGCGCCAGCAGCCCTCAGACTAGCGGAGTCTCCGGGGAGCTGTTTTTT.

This sequence joins TRBV5-6 and TRBJ2-1, with 13 bases matching TRBD2. CDR1 SGHDT and CDR2 YYEEEE come from the germline V gene. The junction had 8 bases not matched to a gene; V was cut back by 4 bases and J by 1 base. This CDR3 is built from 18 residues. The CDR3: CASSLGLAGPGSYNEQFF. CDR3 in DNA: TGTGCCAGCAGCCTGGGACTAGCGGGACCCGGATCCTACAATGAGCAGTTCTTC.

The chain couples TRBV27 to TRBJ2-7; no firm D call. Germline CDR1 MNHEY, CDR2 SMNVEV (reference sequence). V lost 3 bases to trimming and J lost 1 base, with 10 bases between them. The CDR3 runs 14 residues. The CDR3 here is CASSFYSGSYEQYF. As DNA, the CDR3 is TGTGCCAGCAGTTTTTACAGTGGGTCCTACGAGCAGTACTTC.

This clone turned up a few times. The rearrangement links TRBV10-2 to TRBJ2-1; no firm D call. The germline gives CDR1 WSHSY, CDR2 SAAADI. CDR3 length equals 15 residues. Trimming pared 2 bases from V and 0 bases from J, leaving 8 bases between. The CDR3 DNA reads TGCGCCAGCAGTGAGGAAGCGTTCTCCTACAATGAGCAGTTCTTC. As protein: CASSEEAFSYNEQFF.

The J gene is TRBJ2-1, the V gene TRBV6-4; maybe TRBD1 (5 bases). Per germline, CDR1 MRHNA and CDR2 SNTAGT. Trimming shortened V by 0 bases and J by 6 bases, and 15 bases separated the two germline ends. The CDR3 consists of 16 residues. CDR3: CASSDSRVGRGNEQFF. CDR3 sequence (DNA): TGTGCCAGCAGTGACTCGAGAGTGGGTAGGGGCAATGAGCAGTTCTTC.

In regard to this clone: At one boundary the junction diverges from the germline segment, which might be a read error. V and J are TRBV7-9 and TRBJ2-7; 8 bases line up with TRBD2. The length of the CDR3 is 12 residues. The V gene's germline CDR1 is SEHNR and CDR2 FQNEAQ (reference sequence). Written as DNA, the CDR3 is TGTTCCAGCAGCTCGGGAGGGCCCGAGCAGTACTTC. Translation gives CSSSSGGPEQYF.

The chain employs TRBV6-6 and TRBJ1-2; D is unclear. The V gene lost 6 bases and the J gene lost 6 bases, with 17 bases spanning the gap. The CDR3 length is 14 residues. Germline CDR1 and CDR2: MNHNY and SVGAGI (reference sequence). Here the CDR3 DNA reads TGTGCCAGCAGGCGGGAGGGCACCGGACATGGCTACACCTTC. Its translation: CASRREGTGHGYTF.

The chain links TRBV7-6 to TRBJ2-2; tentatively, D is TRBD1 (6 bases). This CDR3 is built from 16 residues. Trimming pared 6 bases from V and 3 bases from J, leaving 17 bases between. Germline V gene lookup returns CDR1 SGHVS and CDR2 FNYEAQ. In DNA form, the CDR3 reads TGTGCCAGCAGTTCCTATCCCAGGGGTTACACCGGGGAGCTGTTTTTT. The encoded protein is CASSSYPRGYTGELFF.

This chain uses TRBV2 with TRBJ2-7; the D gene is possibly TRBD1 (6 bases). Germline CDR1 SNHLY, CDR2 FYNNEI. The V gene lost 4 bases and the J gene lost 3 bases, with 13 bases spanning the gap. This CDR3 region has 14 residues. The CDR3 DNA follows: TGTGCCAGCAGTGTAGGACAGCTATACTACGAGCAGTACTTC. This gives the protein CASSVGQLYYEQYF.